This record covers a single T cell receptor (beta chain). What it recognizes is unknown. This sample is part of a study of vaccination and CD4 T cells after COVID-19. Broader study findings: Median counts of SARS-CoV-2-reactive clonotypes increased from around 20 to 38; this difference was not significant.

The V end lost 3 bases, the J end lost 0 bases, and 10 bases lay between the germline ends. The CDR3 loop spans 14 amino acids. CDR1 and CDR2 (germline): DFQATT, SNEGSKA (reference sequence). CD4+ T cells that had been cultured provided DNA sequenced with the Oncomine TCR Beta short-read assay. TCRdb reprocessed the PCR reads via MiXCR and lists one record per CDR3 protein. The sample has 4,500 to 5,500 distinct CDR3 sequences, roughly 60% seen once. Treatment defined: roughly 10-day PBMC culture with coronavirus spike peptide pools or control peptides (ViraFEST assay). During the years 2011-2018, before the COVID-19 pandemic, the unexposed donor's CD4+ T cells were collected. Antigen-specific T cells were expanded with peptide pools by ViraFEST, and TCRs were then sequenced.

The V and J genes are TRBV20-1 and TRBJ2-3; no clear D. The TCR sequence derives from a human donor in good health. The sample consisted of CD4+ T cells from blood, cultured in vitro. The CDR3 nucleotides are TGCAGTGCTAGGTGGTACTTGAGCACAGATACGCAGTATTTT. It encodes CSARWYLSTDTQYF.